The clone carrying this T cell receptor (beta chain) has only one observation. Losses at the gene ends were 4 bases for V and 3 bases for J; bases not matched to a gene: 7. This CDR3 is 16 amino acids long. Per germline, CDR1 SGDLS and CDR2 YYNGEE. The sample comes from a study of T-cell reconstitution after alpha-beta-depleted transplantation in children. Library preparation (for TCRbeta) was performed with unique molecular identifiers. From the PCR reads, TCRdb called clonotypes with MiXCR, one entry per CDR3 protein. The data show about 980,000 distinct CDR3 sequences, roughly 29% seen once. The source is a boy younger than two who had a stem cell transplant for SCID, so the T cells may come from the graft donor. The sample was PBMCs, mostly from graft donor cells, taken 360 days after TCRalphabeta/CD19-depleted stem cell transplant. This chain joins TRBV9 and TRBJ2-3; TRBD1 matches 11 bases. The CDR3 coding sequence is TGTGCCAGCAGCCCCCCGGACAGGGGGCCGACAGATACGCAGTATTTT. It is translated as CASSPPDRGPTDTQYF.